The text below deals with one T cell receptor (beta chain). The limits of the CDR3 on the DNA are not certain, so only TCRdb's listed CDR3 is given. The protocol was immunoSEQ multiplex PCR, while the TCRdb copy is restricted to in-frame clones and leaves out a portion. The sample lists a few hundred thousand clones; around nine tenths were seen once. This entry is derived from a study of blood T cell repertoires in COVID-19. On the study more broadly: The United States, Italy and Spain supplied acute and convalescent COVID-19 samples.

A total of 13 residues make up the CDR3, ends included. The receptor comes from a man in his sixties who had recovered from COVID-19. The chain carries TRBV12-3 or TRBV12-4 and TRBJ2-3; the DNA was not used to check the table's D call, TRBD2. The sample was peripheral blood. CDR3: CASSSSTSVSPYF.